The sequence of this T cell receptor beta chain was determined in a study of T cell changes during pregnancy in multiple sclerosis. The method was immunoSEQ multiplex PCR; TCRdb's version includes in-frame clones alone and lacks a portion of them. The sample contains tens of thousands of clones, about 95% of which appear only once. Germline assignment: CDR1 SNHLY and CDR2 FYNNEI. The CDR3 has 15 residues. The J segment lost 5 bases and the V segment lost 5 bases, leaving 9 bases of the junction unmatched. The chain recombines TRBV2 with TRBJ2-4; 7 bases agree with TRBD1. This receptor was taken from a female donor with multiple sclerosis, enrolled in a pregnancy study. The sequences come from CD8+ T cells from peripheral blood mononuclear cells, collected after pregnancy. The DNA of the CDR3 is TGTGCCAGCAGTTATCCCGACAGGGCCGAAAACATTCAGTACTTC. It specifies CASSYPDRAENIQYF.